Shown below are 25 T cell receptor beta chains from a single sample sequenced in a study of T cell changes during pregnancy in multiple sclerosis. Some clones are missing from TCRdb's copy, which holds only in-frame ones; the method was immunoSEQ multiplex PCR. The sample carries 90,000 to 120,000 clones, roughly 92% recorded once. The sequenced sample was peripheral blood, obtained after pregnancy. These receptor sequences come from a female donor with multiple sclerosis, enrolled in a pregnancy study.

The chain recombines TRBV20-1 with TRBJ1-2; 7 bases fit TRBD1. After removal of 5 bases from V and 11 bases from J, the junction contained 2 bases not matched to a gene. Germline V CDR1 and CDR2: DFQATT, SNEGSKA (reference sequence). This CDR3 has 9 residues. In DNA form, the CDR3 reads TGCAGTGCTTCGACAGGGTACACCTTC. Its translation is CSASTGYTF.

The chain is built from TRBV10-3 and TRBJ2-2, with TRBD1 identical over 8 bases. The CDR3 has 14 amino acids. The germline CDR1 and CDR2 sequences are ENHRY and SYGVKD. V lost 5 bases and J lost 5; bases outside the gene matches: 4. CDR3 residues: CAISHTGGTGELFF. In nucleotides, the CDR3 is TGTGCCATCAGTCATACAGGGGGAACCGGGGAGCTGTTTTTT.

This chain links TRBV6-1 with TRBJ2-5; D is perhaps TRBD1 (6 bases). The ends were cut back, 8 bases at V and 1 base at J, with 11 bases in the middle. The V gene's germline CDR1 is MNHNS and CDR2 SASEGT. This CDR3 has 13 amino acids. The CDR3 DNA reads as TGTGCCAGCTATGGACAGCTCCAAGAGACCCAGTACTTC. Translation gives CASYGQLQETQYF.

This clone occurred many times. The chain recombines TRBV15 with TRBJ1-6; D is unresolved. The CDR3 has 16 residues. Trimming left V 6 bases short and J 0 bases short, with 12 bases between. Germline lookup yields CDR1 LNHNV and CDR2 YYDKDF (reference sequence). CDR3 sequence reads: CATSPWRDSYNSPLHF. CDR3 bases: TGTGCCACCAGTCCGTGGAGGGACTCCTATAATTCACCCCTCCACTTT.

This chain connects TRBV6-5 to TRBJ2-1; D possibly corresponds to TRBD2 (7 bases). Trimming left V 4 bases short and J 8 bases short, with 9 bases between. This CDR3 is 12 amino acids long. Germline assignment: CDR1 MNHEY and CDR2 SVGAGI. The CDR3 DNA is TGTGCCAGCAGTTGGGGGGGCGATGAGCAGTTCTTC. Protein product: CASSWGGDEQFF.

The V and J genes are TRBV2 and TRBJ1-2, with D unclear. The CDR3 length is 13 residues. Germline V gene sequence: CDR1 SNHLY, CDR2 FYNNEI. Trimming took off 8 bases at V and 4 bases at J, with 14 bases between the two ends. CDR3 sequence (DNA): TGTGCCAGCCGTACCGGGTTAAGCTATGGCTACACCTTC. Residues: CASRTGLSYGYTF.

The rearrangement joins TRBV4-1 to TRBJ2-7; D perhaps matches TRBD1 (5 bases). The CDR3 loop spans 15 amino acids. V lost 4 bases, J lost 2 bases, and 15 bases lay in between. From germline, CDR1 is MGHRA and CDR2 YSYEKL. This CDR3 reads CASSPYATETYEQYF. CDR3 DNA sequence: TGCGCCAGCAGCCCGTACGCGACAGAAACCTACGAGCAGTACTTC.

Concerning this clone itself: The germline gene is not matched at one end of the junction; a read error may be the cause. This chain links TRBV6-9 with TRBJ2-3; TRBD2 might be the D (7 bases). The V gene's germline CDR1 is MNHGY and CDR2 SVAAGI. This CDR3 is 18 amino acids long. The CDR3, as DNA: TGTGCCAGCAGTACCCCACCAACGGGGGGCCACCGCACGGATACGCAGTATTTT. Amino acid sequence: CASSTPPTGGHRTDTQYF.

The V call is TRBV7-2, the J call TRBJ2-7, with TRBD1 matching over 9 bases. With V trimmed by 4 bases and J by 5 bases, 3 bases remained unmatched. Germline V gene sequence: CDR1 SGHTA, CDR2 FQGNSA. This CDR3 has 13 amino acids. CDR3 in DNA: TGTGCCAGCAGCTCTTGGACAGGGGACGAGCAGTACTTC. Protein sequence: CASSSWTGDEQYF.

V is TRBV19 and J is TRBJ2-2; TRBD1 agrees at 9 bases. Germline V gene data show CDR1 as LNHDA and CDR2 as SQIVND (reference sequence). This CDR3 is built from 14 residues. Germline trimming cut 4 bases from V and 6 bases from J; bases unmatched to any gene: 3. The CDR3 coding sequence is TGTGCCAGTAGTAAAACAGGGGGCTCCGGGGAGCTGTTTTTT. Translated: CASSKTGGSGELFF.

The V and J genes are TRBV27 and TRBJ1-6; the D is unclear. Per the germline V gene, CDR1 is MNHEY and CDR2 is SMNVEV (reference sequence). The CDR3 is 14 residues long. The V gene lost 2 bases and the J gene lost 13 bases, with 15 bases spanning the gap. This CDR3 reads CASSLIRSSGPLHF. The CDR3 DNA reads as TGTGCCAGCAGTTTAATAAGGTCGTCAGGCCCCCTCCACTTT.

The V call is TRBV15, the J call TRBJ2-5, with TRBD2 matching over 7 bases. The length of the CDR3 is 16 residues. Germline loops: CDR1 LNHNV, CDR2 YYDKDF (reference sequence). V lost 0 bases, J lost 5 bases, and 9 bases stayed unmatched. The CDR3 DNA reads as TGTGCCACCAGCAGAGATCCCCCTAGCGGTACCGAGACCCAGTACTTC. This codes for CATSRDPPSGTETQYF.

This clone came up a few times. This chain connects TRBV7-9 to TRBJ1-2; tentatively, D is TRBD1 (6 bases). The CDR3 length is 14 residues. Germline V gene data show CDR1 as SEHNR and CDR2 as FQNEAQ (reference sequence). Trimming took off 5 bases at V and 0 bases at J, with 10 bases between the two ends. The CDR3 sequence is CASSLGGANYGYTF. CDR3 DNA: TGTGCCAGCAGCCTAGGGGGAGCTAACTATGGCTACACCTTC.

The genes are TRBV7-9 and TRBJ2-5; D is ambiguous. Germline values: CDR1 SEHNR, CDR2 FQNEAQ (reference sequence). The V end lost 3 bases, the J end lost 2 bases, and 7 bases lay between the germline ends. CDR3 length: 13 residues. CDR3 in DNA: TGTGCCAGCAGCTTTGGCAAACAAGAGACCCAGTACTTC. This encodes CASSFGKQETQYF. Combining the CDR3 with reference TRBV7-9 and TRBJ2-5 gives the whole variable domain DTGVSQNPRHKITKRGQNVTFRCDPISEHNRLYWYRQTLGQGPEFLTYFQNEAQLEKSRLLSDRFSAERPKGSFSTLEIQRTEQGDSAMYLCASSFGKQETQYFGPGTRLLVL.

This chain's CDR3 is CASSELGKGGGNEQFF. CDR3 nucleotide sequence: TGTGCCAGCAGTGAATTGGGGAAAGGAGGAGGCAATGAGCAGTTCTTC. The gene calls are TRBV25-1 and TRBJ2-1, with D perhaps TRBD2 (5 bases). V gave up 1 base and J gave up 6 bases, with 16 bases separating them. Germline CDR1 reads MGHDK; CDR2 reads SYGVNS. The CDR3 consists of 16 residues.

The chain links TRBV2 to TRBJ2-2; TRBD2 agrees at 9 bases. Losses at the gene ends were 8 bases for V and 5 bases for J; bases not matched to a gene: 6. The CDR3 runs 14 residues. The V gene's germline CDR1 is SNHLY and CDR2 FYNNEI. This CDR3 reads CASSRLAGTGELFF. DNA of the CDR3: TGTGCCAGCTCGAGGCTAGCGGGGACCGGGGAGCTGTTTTTT.

V gene TRBV6-6 combines with J gene TRBJ1-5; TRBD1 aligns across 7 bases. The CDR3 has 15 amino acids. The germline V gene encodes CDR1 MNHNY and CDR2 SVGAGI (reference sequence). Trimming cost V 6 bases and J 0 bases; bases outside gene matches: 5. The CDR3 coding sequence is TGTGCCAGCAGACCGGGACAGAATAGCAATCAGCCCCAGCATTTT. Protein product: CASRPGQNSNQPQHF.

This clone was seen a single time. V usage is TRBV2 and J usage is TRBJ2-5; D perhaps matches TRBD1 (6 bases). V gave up 2 bases and J gave up 5 bases, with 9 bases separating them. The CDR3 has 13 amino acids. Germline CDR1 SNHLY, CDR2 FYNNEI. The CDR3 loop is CASSETGYETQYF. The CDR3 DNA reads TGTGCCAGCAGTGAAACAGGGTACGAGACCCAGTACTTC.

This clone showed up just once. The chain carries TRBV5-4 and TRBJ2-2, with 7 bases matching TRBD2. Germline V gene data show CDR1 as SGHNT and CDR2 as YYREEE (reference sequence). The V gene end was trimmed by 0 bases and the J gene end by 3 bases; junction bases not matched to a gene: 5. The CDR3 is made up of 16 amino acids. DNA for the CDR3: TGTGCCAGCAGCTTGGTGGGGGGGGGTCACACCGGGGAGCTGTTTTTT. Translating gives CASSLVGGGHTGELFF. The full variable domain, with the rest looked up from reference TRBV5-4 and TRBJ2-2, is ETGVTQSPTHLIKTRGQQVTLRCSSQSGHNTVSWYQQALGQGPQFIFQYYREEENGRGNFPPRFSGLQFPNYSSELNVNALELDDSALYLCASSLVGGGHTGELFFGEGSRLTVL.

This clone was recorded a few times. The chain is built from TRBV6-1 and TRBJ1-5; no clear D gene. CDR3 length: 12 amino acids. Trimming cost V 6 bases and J 11 bases, with 14 bases left between them. Looked up from germline, CDR1 is MNHNS and CDR2 is SASEGT. The CDR3 spells CASSESAQAQHF. Written as DNA, the CDR3 is TGTGCCAGCAGCGAATCGGCCCAGGCCCAGCATTTT.

The gene calls are TRBV2 and TRBJ2-1; D is uncertain. Germline-derived CDR1 and CDR2 are SNHLY and FYNNEI. The CDR3 runs 15 residues. Trimming pared 1 base from V and 4 bases from J, leaving 11 bases between. The CDR3 region is CASSEVVRLYNEQFF. The CDR3 DNA reads TGTGCCAGCAGTGAAGTAGTCAGGCTTTACAATGAGCAGTTCTTC.

V and J are TRBV15 and TRBJ1-6, with D perhaps matching TRBD1 (5 bases). This CDR3 contains 15 residues. V lost 3 bases and J lost 9, with 15 bases in between. CDR1 is LNHNV and CDR2 is YYDKDF in the germline V gene (reference sequence). CDR3 sequence reads: CATSSGGVRGSPLHF. CDR3 DNA: TGTGCCACCAGCAGTGGAGGGGTTAGAGGTTCACCCCTCCACTTT.

The chain carries TRBV19 and TRBJ1-2; the match to TRBD1 covers 7 bases. Trimming removed 5 bases from V and 2 bases from J; junction bases left unmatched: 2. The germline gives CDR1 LNHDA, CDR2 SQIVND (reference sequence). The CDR3 loop spans 13 amino acids. This CDR3 reads CASSGQENYGYTF. Written as DNA, the CDR3 is TGTGCCAGTAGTGGACAGGAGAACTATGGCTACACCTTC.

The CDR3 loop reads CASRPHLDSLYNEQFF. CDR3 sequence (DNA): TGTGCCAGCAGACCTCATCTCGACAGCCTTTACAATGAGCAGTTCTTC. The chain carries TRBV5-8 and TRBJ2-1, with D perhaps TRBD1 (5 bases). CDR3 length: 16 amino acids. V lost 5 bases and J 4 bases, leaving 19 bases between the germline ends. Germline CDR1 and CDR2: SGHTS and YDEGEE.

The chain has TRBV7-8 and TRBJ1-3, with D tentatively TRBD1 (6 bases). The germline CDR1 and CDR2 sequences are SGHVS and FQNEAQ. The ends were cut back, 5 bases at V and 4 bases at J, with 15 bases in the middle. The CDR3 totals 15 residues. CDR3 bases: TGTGCCAGCAGCCCGAACAGGGTAGTAGGAAACACCATATATTTT. Translating gives CASSPNRVVGNTIYF.